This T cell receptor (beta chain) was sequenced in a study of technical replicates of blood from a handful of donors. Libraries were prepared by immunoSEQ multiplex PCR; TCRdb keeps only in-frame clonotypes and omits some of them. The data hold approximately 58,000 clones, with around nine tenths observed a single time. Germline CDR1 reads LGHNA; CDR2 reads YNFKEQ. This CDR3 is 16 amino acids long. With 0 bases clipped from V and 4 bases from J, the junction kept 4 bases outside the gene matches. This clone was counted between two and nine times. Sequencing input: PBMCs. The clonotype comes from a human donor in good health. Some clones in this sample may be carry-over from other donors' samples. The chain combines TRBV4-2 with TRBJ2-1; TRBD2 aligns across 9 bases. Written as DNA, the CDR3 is TGTGCCAGCAGCCAAGAACCCGCGGGGGGGTACAATGAGCAGTTCTTC. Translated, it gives CASSQEPAGGYNEQFF.